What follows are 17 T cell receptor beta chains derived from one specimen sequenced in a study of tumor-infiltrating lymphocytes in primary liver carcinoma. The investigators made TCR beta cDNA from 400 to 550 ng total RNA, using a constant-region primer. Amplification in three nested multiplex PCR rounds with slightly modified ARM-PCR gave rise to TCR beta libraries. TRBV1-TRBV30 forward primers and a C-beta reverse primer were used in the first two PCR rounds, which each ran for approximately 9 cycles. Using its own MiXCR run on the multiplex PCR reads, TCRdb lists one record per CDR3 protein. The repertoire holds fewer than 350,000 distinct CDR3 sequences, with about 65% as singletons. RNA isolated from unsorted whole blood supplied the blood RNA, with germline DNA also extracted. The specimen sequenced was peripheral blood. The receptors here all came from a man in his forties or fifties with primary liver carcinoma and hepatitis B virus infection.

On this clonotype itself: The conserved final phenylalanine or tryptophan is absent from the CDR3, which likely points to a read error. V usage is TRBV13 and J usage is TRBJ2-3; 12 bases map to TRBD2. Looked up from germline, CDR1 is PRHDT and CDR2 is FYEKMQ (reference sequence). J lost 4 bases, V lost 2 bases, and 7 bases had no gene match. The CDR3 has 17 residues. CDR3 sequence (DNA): TGTGCCAGCAGCTTAAAAGCTAGCGGGAGGGCCCCAGATACGCAGTATTCT. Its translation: CASSLKASGRAPDTQYS.

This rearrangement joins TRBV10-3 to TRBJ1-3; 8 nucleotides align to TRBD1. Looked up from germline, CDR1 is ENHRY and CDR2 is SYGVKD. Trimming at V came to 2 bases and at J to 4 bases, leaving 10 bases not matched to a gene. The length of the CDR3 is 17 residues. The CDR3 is CAISEIMGGTGGNTIYF. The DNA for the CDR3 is TGTGCCATCAGTGAGATTATGGGAGGGACAGGCGGAAACACCATATATTTT.

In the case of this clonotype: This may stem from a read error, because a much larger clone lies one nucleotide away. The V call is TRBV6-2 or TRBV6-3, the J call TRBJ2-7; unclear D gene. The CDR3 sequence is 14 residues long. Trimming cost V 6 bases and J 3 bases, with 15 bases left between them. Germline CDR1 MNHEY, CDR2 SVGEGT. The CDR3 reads CASRMIKPHYEQYF. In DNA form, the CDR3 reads TGTGCCAGCAGGATGATAAAACCCCACTACGAGCAGTACTTC.

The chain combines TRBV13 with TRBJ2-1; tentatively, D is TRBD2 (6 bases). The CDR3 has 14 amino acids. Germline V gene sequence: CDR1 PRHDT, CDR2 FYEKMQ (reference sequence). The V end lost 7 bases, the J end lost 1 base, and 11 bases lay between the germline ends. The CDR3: CASKEGPSYNEQFF. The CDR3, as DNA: TGTGCCAGCAAGGAGGGCCCGTCCTACAATGAGCAGTTCTTC.

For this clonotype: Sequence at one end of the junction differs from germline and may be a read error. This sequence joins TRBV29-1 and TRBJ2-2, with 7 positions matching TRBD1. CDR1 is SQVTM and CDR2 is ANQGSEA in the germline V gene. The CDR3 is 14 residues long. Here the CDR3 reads CSIGGTGATGELSF. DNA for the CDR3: TGCAGCATTGGTGGAACAGGGGCCACCGGGGAGCTGTCTTTT.

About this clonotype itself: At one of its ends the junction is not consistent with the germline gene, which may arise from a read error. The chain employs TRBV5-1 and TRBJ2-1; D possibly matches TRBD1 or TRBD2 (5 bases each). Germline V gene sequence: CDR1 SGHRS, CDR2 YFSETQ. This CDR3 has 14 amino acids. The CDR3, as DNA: TGCGCCAGCCGACCGGGACGACAATACAGTGAGCAGTTCTTC. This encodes CASRPGRQYSEQFF. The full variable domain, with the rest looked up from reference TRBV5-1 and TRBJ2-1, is KAGVTQTPRYLIKTRGQQVTLSCSPISGHRSVSWYQQTPGQGLQFLFEYFSETQRNKGNFPGRFSGRQFSNSRSEMNVSTLELGDSALYLCASRPGRQYSEQFFGPGTRLTVL.

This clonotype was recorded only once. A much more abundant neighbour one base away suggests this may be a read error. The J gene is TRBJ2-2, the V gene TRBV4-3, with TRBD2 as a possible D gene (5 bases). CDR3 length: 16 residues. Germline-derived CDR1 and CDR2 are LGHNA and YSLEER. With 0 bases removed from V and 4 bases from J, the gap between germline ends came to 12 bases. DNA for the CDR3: TGCGCCAGCAGCCAAGATTTGACTAACGCCACCGGGGAGCTGTTTTTT. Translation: CASSQDLTNATGELFF.

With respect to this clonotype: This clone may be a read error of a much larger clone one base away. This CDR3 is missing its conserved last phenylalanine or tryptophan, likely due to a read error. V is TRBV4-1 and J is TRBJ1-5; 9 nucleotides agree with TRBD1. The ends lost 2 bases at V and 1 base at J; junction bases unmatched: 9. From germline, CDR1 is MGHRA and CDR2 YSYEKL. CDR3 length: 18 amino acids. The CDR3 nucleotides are TGCGCCAGCAGCCAAAATGGACAGGGGCATAAAAGCAATCAGCCCCAGCATTCT. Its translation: CASSQNGQGHKSNQPQHS.

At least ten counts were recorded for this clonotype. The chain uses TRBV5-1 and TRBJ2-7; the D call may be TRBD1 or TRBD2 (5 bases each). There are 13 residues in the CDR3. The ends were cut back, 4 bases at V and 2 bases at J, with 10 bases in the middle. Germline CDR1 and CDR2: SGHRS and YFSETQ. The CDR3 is CASSGAGAYEQYF. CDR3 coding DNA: TGCGCCAGCAGCGGGGCCGGGGCCTACGAGCAGTACTTC.

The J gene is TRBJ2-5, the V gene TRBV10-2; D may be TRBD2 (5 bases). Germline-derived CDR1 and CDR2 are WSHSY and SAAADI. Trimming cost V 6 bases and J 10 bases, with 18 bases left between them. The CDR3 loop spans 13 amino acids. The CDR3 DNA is TGCGCCAGCAGCCCGACTACTGAAAACGGCCAGTACTTC. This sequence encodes CASSPTTENGQYF.

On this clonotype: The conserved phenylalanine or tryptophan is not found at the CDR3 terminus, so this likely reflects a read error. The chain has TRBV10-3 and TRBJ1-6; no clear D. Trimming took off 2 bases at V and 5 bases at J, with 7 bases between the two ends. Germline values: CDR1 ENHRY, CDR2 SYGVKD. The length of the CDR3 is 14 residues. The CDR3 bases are TGTGCCATCAGTGAGAGGACCGATAATTCACCCCTCCACCTT. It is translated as CAISERTDNSPLHL.

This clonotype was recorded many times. For the CDR3, the DNA is TGTGCCATCAGTGAGTCGAGGGCGGCAAGCTCCTACGAGCAGTACTTC. Translation: CAISESRAASSYEQYF. This chain uses TRBV10-3 with TRBJ2-7; perhaps TRBD2 as D (5 bases). Trimming pared 0 bases from V and 0 bases from J, leaving 12 bases between. CDR3 length: 16 amino acids. Germline CDR1 ENHRY, CDR2 SYGVKD.

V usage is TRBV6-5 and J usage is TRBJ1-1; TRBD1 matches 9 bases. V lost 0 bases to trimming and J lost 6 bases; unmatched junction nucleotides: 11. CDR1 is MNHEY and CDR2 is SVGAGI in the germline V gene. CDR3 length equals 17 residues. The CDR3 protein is CASSYSTGGYEQAEAFF. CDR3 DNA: TGTGCCAGCAGTTACTCGACAGGGGGATATGAACAAGCTGAAGCTTTCTTT.

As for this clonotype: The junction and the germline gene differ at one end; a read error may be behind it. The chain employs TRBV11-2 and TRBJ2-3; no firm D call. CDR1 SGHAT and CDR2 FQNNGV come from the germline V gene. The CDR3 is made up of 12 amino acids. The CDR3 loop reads CTSSYGANTQYF. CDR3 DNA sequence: TGTACCAGCAGCTACGGCGCAAATACGCAGTATTTT.

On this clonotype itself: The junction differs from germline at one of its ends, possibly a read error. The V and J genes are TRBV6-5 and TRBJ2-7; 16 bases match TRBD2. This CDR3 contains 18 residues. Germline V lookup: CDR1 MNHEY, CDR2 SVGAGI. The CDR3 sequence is CASSYSGLAGGPRYEKYF. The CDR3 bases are TGTGCCAGCAGTTACTCGGGACTAGCGGGAGGGCCTCGGTACGAGAAGTACTTC.

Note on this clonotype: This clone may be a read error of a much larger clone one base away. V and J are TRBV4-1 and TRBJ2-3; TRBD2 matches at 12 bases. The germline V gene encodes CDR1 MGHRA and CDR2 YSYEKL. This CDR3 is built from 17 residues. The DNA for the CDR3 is TGCGCCAGCAGCAAAGATCAGACTAGCGGGAGTGGAGATACGCAGTATTTT. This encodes CASSKDQTSGSGDTQYF.

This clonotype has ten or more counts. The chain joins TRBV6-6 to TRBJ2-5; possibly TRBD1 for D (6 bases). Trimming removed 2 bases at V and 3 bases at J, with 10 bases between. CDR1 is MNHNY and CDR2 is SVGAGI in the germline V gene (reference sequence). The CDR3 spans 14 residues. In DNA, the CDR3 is TGTGCCAGCAGTTACGCTGAGGGGGAAGAGACCCAGTACTTC. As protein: CASSYAEGEETQYF.